These T cell receptor beta chains were read from a single sample in a study of T cells in tuberculosis. Assay: immunoSEQ multiplex PCR; the TCRdb copy retains only in-frame clones and omits some. The sample contains tens of thousands of clones, approximately 90% of which appear only once. Material for sequencing was CD1b-GMM tetramer-negative cells sorted from PBMCs. The origin of the receptors is an adult woman with latent tuberculosis. CDR3s include the opening cysteine and the closing phenylalanine or tryptophan. A D gene is named only where the DNA matches it firmly. Some rows have no size entry. The others give once, few or many, or a class for an expanded clone.

CDR3,DNA,size,J,V,D
CASSQAEGTSDHEQYF,TGTGCCAGCAGCCAAGCCGAGGGGACTAGCGACCACGAGCAGTACTTC,NA,TRBJ2-7,TRBV5-4,TRBD2
CAWSQGNQPQHF,TGTGCCTGGAGTCAGGGGAATCAGCCCCAGCATTTT,NA,TRBJ1-5,TRBV30,NA
CAWNGGHQETQYF,TGTGCCTGGAACGGGGGGCACCAAGAGACCCAGTACTTC,NA,TRBJ2-5,TRBV30,NA
CASSLVGTTDTQYF,TGCGCCAGCAGCTTGGTGGGCACCACAGATACGCAGTATTTT,NA,TRBJ2-3,TRBV5-1,NA
CASSAGLAGGDEQFF,TGTGCCAGCAGTGCGGGACTAGCGGGGGGCGATGAGCAGTTCTTC,NA,TRBJ2-1,TRBV6-1,TRBD2
CASSLAQAAYYNEQFF,TGTGCCAGCAGCTTAGCACAGGCCGCCTACTACAATGAGCAGTTCTTC,NA,TRBJ2-1,TRBV7-9,NA
CASSEGPPARRGGEQYF,TGTGCCAGCAGTGAAGGGCCTCCCGCACGGCGAGGCGGTGAGCAGTACTTC,few,TRBJ2-7,TRBV2,NA
CASSKQGASGNTIYF,TGTGCCAGCAGCAAGCAGGGGGCATCTGGAAACACCATATATTTT,NA,TRBJ1-3,TRBV6-5,TRBD1
CASSSSPGITLHF,TGTGCCAGCAGTTCGTCTCCAGGGATCACCCTCCACTTT,NA,TRBJ1-6,TRBV28,NA
CASTTLEGGGNEQFF,TGTGCCAGCACCACGTTAGAGGGGGGGGGCAATGAGCAGTTCTTC,once,TRBJ2-1,TRBV7-2,NA
CASSPGGVAKNIQYF,TGTGCCAGCAGTCCGGGGGGTGTAGCGAAAAACATTCAGTACTTC,NA,TRBJ2-4,TRBV27,TRBD2
CASSPLTGSKYNEQFF,TGTGCCAGCAGCCCCCTGACGGGAAGCAAATACAATGAGCAGTTCTTC,NA,TRBJ2-1,TRBV7-9,NA
CASSLAGGRNEQFF,TGTGCCAGCAGCTTAGCGGGGGGCCGGAATGAGCAGTTCTTC,NA,TRBJ2-1,TRBV5-4,TRBD2
CASSLSALQASYEQYF,TGTGCCAGCAGTTTATCGGCCCTACAGGCGTCCTACGAGCAGTACTTC,NA,TRBJ2-7,TRBV27,NA
CATSRDLLVNNEAFF,TGTGCCACCAGCAGAGATCTCTTGGTAAACAATGAAGCTTTCTTT,few,TRBJ1-1,TRBV15,NA
CASSPPRPTGANVLTF,TGTGCCAGCTCACCACCGAGGCCAACTGGGGCCAACGTCCTGACTTTC,NA,TRBJ2-6,TRBV18,NA
CASQPHRESYSGANVLTF,TGCGCCAGCCAACCTCACAGGGAATCGTACTCTGGGGCCAACGTCCTGACTTTC,NA,TRBJ2-6,TRBV5-1,NA
CASSPLGANTGELFF,TGTGCCAGCTCACCCCTAGGGGCGAACACCGGGGAGCTGTTTTTT,once,TRBJ2-2,TRBV18,NA
CASRGDRGRSSSYNEQFF,TGTGCCAGCAGGGGGGACAGGGGGCGTTCGAGCTCCTACAATGAGCAGTTCTTC,few,TRBJ2-1,TRBV27,TRBD1